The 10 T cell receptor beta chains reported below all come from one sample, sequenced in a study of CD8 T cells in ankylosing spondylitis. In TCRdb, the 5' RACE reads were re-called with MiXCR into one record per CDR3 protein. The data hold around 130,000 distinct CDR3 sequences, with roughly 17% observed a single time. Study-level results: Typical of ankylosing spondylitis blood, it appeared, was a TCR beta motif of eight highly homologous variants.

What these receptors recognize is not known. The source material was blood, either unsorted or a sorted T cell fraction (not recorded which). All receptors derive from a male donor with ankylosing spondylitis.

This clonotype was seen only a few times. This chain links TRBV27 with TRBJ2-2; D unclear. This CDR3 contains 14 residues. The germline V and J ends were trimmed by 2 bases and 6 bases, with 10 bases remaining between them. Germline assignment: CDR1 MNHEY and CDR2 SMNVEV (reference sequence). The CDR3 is CASSLPASPGELFF. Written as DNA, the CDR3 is TGTGCCAGCAGTTTACCAGCGAGTCCCGGGGAGCTGTTTTTT.

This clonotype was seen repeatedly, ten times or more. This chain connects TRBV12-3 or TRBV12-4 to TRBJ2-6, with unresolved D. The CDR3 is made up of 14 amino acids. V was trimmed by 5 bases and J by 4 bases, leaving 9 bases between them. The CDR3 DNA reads TGTGCCAGCAGTCAAGGCTCAGGGGCCAACGTCCTGACTTTC. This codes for CASSQGSGANVLTF.

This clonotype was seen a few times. This CDR3 is CASSSPRDRGPDTQYF. The CDR3 bases are TGTGCCAGCAGCTCCCCCCGGGACAGGGGCCCAGATACGCAGTATTTT. The rearrangement joins TRBV7-9 to TRBJ2-3, with 10 bases identical to TRBD1. This CDR3 comprises 16 residues. The junction had 8 bases not matched to a gene; V was cut back by 4 bases and J by 4 bases. Germline V CDR1 and CDR2: SEHNR, FQNEAQ (reference sequence).

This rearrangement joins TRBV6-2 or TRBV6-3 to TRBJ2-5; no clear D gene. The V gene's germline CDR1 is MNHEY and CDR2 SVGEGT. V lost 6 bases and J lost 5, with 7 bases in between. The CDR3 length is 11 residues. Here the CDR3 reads CASRSRETQYF. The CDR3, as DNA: TGTGCCAGCAGGAGCCGGGAGACCCAGTACTTC.

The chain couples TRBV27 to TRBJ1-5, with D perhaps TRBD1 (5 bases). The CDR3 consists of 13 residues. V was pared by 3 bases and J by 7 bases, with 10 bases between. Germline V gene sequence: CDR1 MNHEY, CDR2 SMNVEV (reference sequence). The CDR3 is CASSLRGRQPQHF. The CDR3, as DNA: TGTGCCAGCAGTTTGAGGGGCCGCCAGCCCCAGCATTTT.

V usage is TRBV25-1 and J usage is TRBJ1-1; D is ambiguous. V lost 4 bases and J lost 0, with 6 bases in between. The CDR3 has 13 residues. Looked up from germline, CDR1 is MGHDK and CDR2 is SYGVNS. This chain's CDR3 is CASSASLNTEAFF. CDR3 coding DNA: TGTGCCAGCAGTGCATCCCTGAACACTGAAGCTTTCTTT.

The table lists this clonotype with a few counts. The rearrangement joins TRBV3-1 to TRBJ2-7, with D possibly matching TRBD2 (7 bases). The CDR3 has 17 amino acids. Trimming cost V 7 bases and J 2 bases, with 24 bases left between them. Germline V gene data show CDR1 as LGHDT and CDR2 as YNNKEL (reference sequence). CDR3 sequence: CASTSQRGGSEPYEQYF. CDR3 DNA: TGTGCCAGCACCTCACAAAGGGGGGGTAGCGAACCCTACGAGCAGTACTTC.

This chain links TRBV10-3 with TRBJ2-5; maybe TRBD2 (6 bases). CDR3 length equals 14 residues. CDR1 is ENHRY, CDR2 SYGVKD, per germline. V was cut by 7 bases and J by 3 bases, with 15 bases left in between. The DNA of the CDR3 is TGTGCCATCAAAGAGGCGGGAAGGGAAGAGACCCAGTACTTC. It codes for CAIKEAGREETQYF.

The CDR3 DNA follows: TGTGCCAGCAGTTACGGGGGGAACTATGGCTACACCTTC. Translating it yields CASSYGGNYGYTF. V and J are TRBV6-5 and TRBJ1-2, with TRBD1 as a possible D gene (5 bases). This CDR3 contains 13 residues. The V end lost 2 bases, the J end lost 2 bases, and 6 bases lay between the germline ends. Germline assignment: CDR1 MNHEY and CDR2 SVGAGI.

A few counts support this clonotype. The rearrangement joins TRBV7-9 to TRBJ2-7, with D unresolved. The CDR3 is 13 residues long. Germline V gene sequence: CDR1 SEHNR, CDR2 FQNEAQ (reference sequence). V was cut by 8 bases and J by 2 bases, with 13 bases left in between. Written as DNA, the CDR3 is TGTGCCAGCCGTCGTGATGGGACCTACGAGCAGTACTTC. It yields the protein CASRRDGTYEQYF.